These T cell receptor beta chains were read from a single sample in a study of prognosis after radiotherapy for stage I lung cancer. TCRdb reprocessed the multiplex PCR reads via MiXCR and lists one record per CDR3 protein. The data hold about 51,000 distinct CDR3 sequences, with about 35% observed a single time. Here the sequenced sample was PBMCs, taken before or after stereotactic body radiation therapy (not recorded which). These receptors all come from a donor over 45 with non-small cell lung cancer. CDR3s include the opening cysteine and the closing phenylalanine or tryptophan. D genes are given only for firm matches. Clone size is stated in some rows and not others, as once, few, many or a class when expanded.

cdr3_aa cdr3_nt clone_size j_call d_call v_call
CASSVLGSISYNEQFF TGTGCCAGCAGCGTATTGGGCAGCATCTCCTACAATGAGCAGTTCTTC many TRBJ2-1 . TRBV9
CASRYLDINQPQHF TGTGCCAGCAGGTACCTGGACATCAATCAGCCCCAGCATTTT . TRBJ1-5 . TRBV6-1
CASSLGNNEQFF TGTGCCAGCAGCTTGGGGAACAATGAGCAGTTCTTC many TRBJ2-1 . TRBV7-2
CASSRRGLYNEQFF TGTGCCAGCAGCCGGCGGGGCCTTTACAATGAGCAGTTCTTC many TRBJ2-1 . TRBV7-2
CATSDGYRDGVAFF TGTGCCACCAGTGATGGGTACAGGGACGGGGTAGCTTTCTTT many TRBJ1-1 . TRBV24-1
CASSRTSYEQYF TGTGCCAGCAGCCGAACGTCTTACGAGCAGTACTTC many TRBJ2-7 . TRBV7-9
CASSPGQGASQPQHF TGTGCCAGCTCACCGGGACAGGGGGCGTCTCAGCCCCAGCATTTT many TRBJ1-5 TRBD1 TRBV18
CASSLPPSGGKQFF TGTGCCAGCAGTCTCCCCCCCTCGGGTGGCAAGCAGTTCTTC many TRBJ2-1 . TRBV6-1
CASSLAQAYNEQFF TGCGCCAGCAGCTTGGCGCAGGCCTACAATGAGCAGTTCTTC many TRBJ2-1 . TRBV5-1
CASISRPVPYNEQFF TGTGCCAGCATTTCTCGACCGGTACCGTACAATGAGCAGTTCTTC once TRBJ2-1 . TRBV6-2/TRBV6-3
CASSSEETQYF TGTGCCAGCAGCTCCGAAGAGACCCAGTACTTC many TRBJ2-5 . TRBV19
CASSRSRATGELFF TGTGCCAGCAGCCGGAGCAGGGCGACCGGGGAGCTGTTTTTT many TRBJ2-2 . TRBV7-2
CASREGRDTIYF TGTGCCAGCAGAGAAGGGCGGGACACCATATATTTT many TRBJ1-3 . TRBV2
CSVSGTSSTYEQYF TGCAGCGTTTCCGGGACTAGCAGCACCTACGAGCAGTACTTC many TRBJ2-7 TRBD2 TRBV29-1
CASSLAGGPGETQYF TGCGCCAGCAGCTTAGCGGGGGGGCCAGGAGAGACCCAGTACTTC . TRBJ2-5 TRBD2 TRBV5-1
CASSTQGFSSEAFF TGCGCCAGCAGCACACAGGGGTTTTCCTCTGAAGCTTTCTTT . TRBJ1-1 TRBD1 TRBV5-1
CASSRRWQETQYF TGTGCCAGCAGTCGGCGCTGGCAAGAGACCCAGTACTTC many TRBJ2-5 . TRBV7-2
CASSSLGSGNTIYF TGTGCCAGCAGTTCCCTGGGGTCTGGAAACACCATATATTTT many TRBJ1-3 . TRBV12-3/TRBV12-4
CASSLTGELFF TGTGCCAGCAGCCTAACCGGGGAGCTGTTTTTT many TRBJ2-2 . TRBV7-3
CASSLRDEQFF TGTGCCAGCAGCCTCAGAGATGAGCAGTTCTTC many TRBJ2-1 . TRBV9
CATSDRRVNEQFF TGTGCCACCAGTGACAGGAGGGTCAATGAGCAGTTCTTC many TRBJ2-1 . TRBV24-1
CASSLAGRERTDTQYF TGTGCCAGCAGCTTAGCGGGGCGGGAGAGGACAGATACGCAGTATTTT many TRBJ2-3 TRBD2 TRBV7-2
CASSLDRLAGDEQFF TGTGCCAGCAGCTTAGATCGGCTAGCGGGGGATGAGCAGTTCTTC many TRBJ2-1 TRBD2 TRBV11-2
CSASRPQIGHEQYF TGCAGTGCCTCCCGCCCCCAAATTGGGCACGAGCAGTACTTC many TRBJ2-7 . TRBV20-1
CASGGTGELFF TGTGCCAGCGGTGGGACCGGGGAGCTGTTTTTT many TRBJ2-2 . TRBV28
CASSPPQGTEAFF TGCGCCAGCAGCCCTCCCCAGGGCACTGAAGCTTTCTTT many TRBJ1-1 . TRBV4-3
CASSQGMGSGNQPQHF TGCGCCAGCAGCCAAGGGATGGGGTCTGGCAATCAGCCCCAGCATTTT many TRBJ1-5 . TRBV4-1
CASSSLAGNTGELFF TGCGCCAGCAGCTCCCTAGCGGGTAACACCGGGGAGCTGTTTTTT many TRBJ2-2 TRBD2 TRBV5-1